This TCR beta chain originates from a study of CD8 T cells in Susac syndrome. Study-wide results and limits: The study admitted that it had a relatively small number of individuals in its TCR sequencing and HLA analysis.

Notes on this clonotype: Its antigen is currently unknown.

Sequencing targeted TCR beta in blood CD8+ and CD4+ T cells. Trimming took 5 bases from V and 6 from J; bases not matched to a gene: 12. The length of the CDR3 is 15 residues. Germline loops: CDR1 SGHTA, CDR2 FQGNSA. Reverse transcription of roughly 0.5 to 1 ug RNA used random hexamers. Amplification of the TCR beta CDR3 was carried out by immunoSEQ multiplex PCR, which spanned a total of 54 Vbeta and 13 Jbeta segments. TCRdb analysed the immunoSEQ multiplex PCR reads with MiXCR anew, one entry per CDR3 protein. The data hold 230,000 or so distinct CDR3 sequences, with 95% observed a single time. The chain employs TRBV7-2 and TRBJ1-2; 7 bases match TRBD1. Material: CD4+ T cells from PBMCs. The clonotype was recovered from a human donor with multiple sclerosis. In DNA, the CDR3 is TGTGCCAGCAGCCGACAACTAAAAACAGGGGATGGCTACACCTTC. Translation: CASSRQLKTGDGYTF.